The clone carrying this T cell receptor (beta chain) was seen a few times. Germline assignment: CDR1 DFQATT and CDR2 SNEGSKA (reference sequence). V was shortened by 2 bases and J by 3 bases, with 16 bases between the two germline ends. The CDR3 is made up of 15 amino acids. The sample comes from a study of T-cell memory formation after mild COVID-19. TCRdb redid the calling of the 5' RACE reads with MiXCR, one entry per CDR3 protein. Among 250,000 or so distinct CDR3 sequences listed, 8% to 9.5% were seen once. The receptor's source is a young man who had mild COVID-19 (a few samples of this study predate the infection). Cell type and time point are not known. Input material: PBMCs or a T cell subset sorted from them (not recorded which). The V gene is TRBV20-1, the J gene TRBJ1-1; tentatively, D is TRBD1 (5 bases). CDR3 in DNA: TGCAGTGCTAGAAGATTGACAGAAGACTACACTGAAGCTTTCTTT. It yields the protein CSARRLTEDYTEAFF.